This T cell receptor beta chain was documented in a study of cytomegalovirus exposure and HLA in healthy donors (dated by TCRdb to the late 2010s). Regarding the complete study: An earlier analysis of approximately 590 of the donors reported roughly 270 Gb of sequence data and 120 million or so unique TCR beta sequences from 150 million to 200 million T cells. A later genetic analysis used genome-wide SNP genotypes for about 55% of the 666 donors, treating that subset as a discovery cohort. Donor age, sex, ethnicity and CMV serostatus were compiled alongside the repertoire data. HLA typing covered class I and class II loci at four-digit resolution. A later analysis re-examined previously published TCR beta repertoires from 610 or so donors and added high-resolution HLA genotyping to investigate patterns of TCR occurrence. An earlier analysis of some 600 of the donors applied high-throughput TCR beta sequencing to assess whether each TCR beta V gene segment acted as functional or pseudogenic. The study profiled the T cell repertoires of hundreds of subjects by immunosequencing and related them to cytomegalovirus serostatus. Because of strong linkage in the cohort, four to six DR-DQ haplotypes were treated as single units for association and clustering. The number of donors typed differed by locus, with roughly 620-640 for A, B, C, DRB1 and DQB1, about 500 for DQA1, 600 to 610 for DPA1, and around 460 for DPB1. The study aimed to test whether signatures of past pathogen exposure could be identified by cataloging public T cell receptors. About 300 gigabases of sequencing data and tens of millions of unique TCR sequences were included in an early release covering about 700 HLA-typed donors. In the later analysis, no new phenotypic data were used to find candidate immune exposures; instead, reliance was placed on TCR beta sequences and their occurrence across donors. A separate validation cohort of over 95 different subjects was used in addition to the roughly 700-subject first cohort. Among some 400 genotyped donors of the cohort, an average of about 240,000 unique TCR beta nucleotide sequences was sequenced per donor, of which 15% to 20% were non-productive. Every repertoire in the discovery cohort had been generated on one and the same sequencing platform. Of the approximately 400 genotyped donors, over 65% fell in the genetic ancestry cluster associated with self-reported Caucasian donors. To predict cytomegalovirus infection status, the study combined high-throughput TCR immunosequencing, statistical association of individual TCRs with disease status, and machine learning. Study-wide findings and limitations: Most TCR sequences were seen in very few donors, while some public TCRs were found in many individuals. In a later analysis, HLA-associated TCR beta chains showed more clonal expansion and lower generation probabilities than non-associated chains that were equally common. A later genetic analysis reported fewer N-insertions in productive TCRs among donors in an Asian-associated ancestry cluster than the 666-donor mean. A later analysis reported that several top co-occurrence clusters appeared linked to parvovirus B19, influenza, CMV and Epstein-Barr virus. It was suggested by the authors that the approach could potentially be generalized to other disease states and immunological phenotypes. The study gave a list of 150 to 200 TCR beta chains associated with cytomegalovirus. Specific HLA alleles were associated with about 17,000 TCR beta sequences at a false discovery rate of 0.05 in a later analysis. Linkage disequilibrium might explain the correlated functional status among segregating V segments, but an unknown experimental factor could not be ruled out. The classifier was reported to diagnose cytomegalovirus status with high specificity and sensitivity in both the original cohort and the validation cohort. A later analysis found that most CMV-associated TCR beta chains appeared HLA-restricted, with HLA associations seemingly driven largely by CMV exposure. A further reported finding was that TCR beta sequences accurately predicted the HLA-A and HLA-B alleles for most subjects in the first cohort. Immune exposure information for the cohort was limited to CMV serostatus. In an earlier analysis of approximately 590 of the donors, most TCR beta V segments appeared in productive rearrangements about 87% or about 30% of the time, broadly matching IMGT annotations. Some IMGT-functional V segments, including TRBV6-2 and TRBV6-3, could not be told apart with the 87-base-pair reads, so those segments were excluded. According to a later analysis, TCR association rates differed among HLA loci, with DRB1 alleles showing the most associated TCRs and HLA-C alleles showing the fewest. In this cohort, only TCR beta chains were sequenced, and detectable features were limited by the absence of alpha or paired-chain data. V-gene and J-gene trimming of TCR beta chains was associated with a missense DCLRE1C variant in a later genetic analysis, and the association was replicated in an independent cohort. A group of highly shared sequence variants was considered likely to be a technical artifact of the sequencing pipeline. A few of the identified cytomegalovirus-associated TCR beta chains were confirmed in vitro to be specific for cytomegalovirus antigens. HLA typing was unavailable for some donors at each locus, so association tests used only the typed subset. Because counts were too low, about 15 rarely observed V segments, including chromosome 9 orphons, were left out of the earlier analysis of approximately 500 of the donors. When HLA alleles, especially DR and DQ, strongly co-occurred, attributing TCR associations to individual alleles was difficult. Sequencing depth was assumed to be roughly uniform across donors in the presence/absence analyses, though that assumption may not hold.

A remark on this clone: Its binding antigen is unknown. Base-call qualities are not available, and no considerably larger clone is one nucleotide away.

The cohort comprised fewer than 700 healthy bone marrow donors. Cohort members were all nominally healthy when sampled, although unrecorded immune exposures were likely present. The donor was CMV seronegative and was included in the group of 352 seronegative cohort members. A peripheral blood sample was collected from each donor, and TCR beta sequencing was performed on peripheral blood mononuclear cells. Genomic DNA was extracted from the blood cell samples with the Qiagen DNeasy Blood Extraction Kit. Library method: the immunoSEQ multiplex PCR assay. For the multiplex PCR, a mixture combining 60 forward primers for TCR Vbeta segments and 13 reverse primers for TCR Jbeta segments was used. Amplification of the CDR3 region of rearranged TCR beta genes was performed with a multiplex PCR assay on genomic DNA. The amplified TCR beta libraries were sequenced on the Illumina HiSeq System as 87-base-pair reads. In the paper's pipeline: A later analysis tallied roughly 80 million unique TCR beta chains across the 666 repertoires, and some 10 million of those chains were shared by two or more donors. A nearest-neighbor algorithm error-corrected the raw reads and collapsed the reads into unique sequences, merging closely related sequences to remove PCR and sequencing errors. To assign V, D and J gene segments, CDR3 sequences were aligned to IMGT reference sequences. For a sequence to be retained, a match of at least six nucleotides was required to both a V gene segment and a J gene segment. A rearrangement was called productive if the CDR3 had no stop codons and remained in frame with V and J, and every other rearrangement was called non-productive. Following IMGT convention, CDR3 was defined as the stretch from the second conserved V-encoded cysteine to the conserved J-encoded phenylalanine. Sequences without an unambiguous match to a single V gene segment were excluded from the earlier analysis of several hundred of the donors. An earlier analysis of a few hundred of the donors called V segments functional above 56.7% productive rearrangements and segregating when the between-donor standard deviation exceeded 5%. A statistical classification framework was built to diagnose cytomegalovirus status from the catalog of TCR beta chain sequences. In a later analysis, V and J genes were assigned by comparing TCR nucleotide sequences against IMGT/GENE-DB human TR gene sequences. A later analysis assigned CDR3 sequences and most-parsimonious VDJ recombination scenarios with the TCRdist pipeline. A later analysis defined each TCR beta chain by its CDR3 amino acid sequence plus V-gene family, and excluded reads lacking a unique V-gene family. A later analysis removed 500 to 650 highly shared, low-generation-probability nucleotide sequences to deal with suspected cross-contamination and a sequencing artifact. For each public chain, a later analysis derived a clonal expansion index from normalized ranks of inferred template counts within each repertoire. In a later analysis, generation probabilities were computed using a VDJ recombination model fitted to out-of-frame rearrangements, and the results were checked against IGoR. In a later analysis, TCR-TCR, TCR-HLA and TCR-CMV co-occurrence was scored with hypergeometric tests, and a repertoire-size bias correction was applied to TCR pairs. To estimate false discovery rates, a later analysis permuted the HLA or CMV assignments 20 times. In a later analysis, co-occurring TCRs were grouped using DBSCAN, and TCRdist sequence similarity was added for clustering within HLA-allele-positive subsets. For co-occurrence clustering, repertoires with fewer than 30,000 or more than 120,000 public chains were excluded, along with 4 to 6 repertoires with anomalous nucleotide sharing. TCRdb obtained this table from immuneACCESS and retained in-frame rearrangements with V and J assigned. These tables miss some clones; where compared with another copy, unresolved V genes account for less than half of the shortfall, and the remainder is unexplained. V, J and clone size derive from that table, while D and trimming were established from the DNA sequence. Recorded for this sample are some 180,000 clones; about three quarters of them occurred a single time. Of the sample, under 2% falls within the top ten clones.

The V end loses 0 bases and the J end loses 0 bases, and a stretch of 9 bases separates them. The germline V gene encodes CDR1 SGDLS and CDR2 YYNGEE. Including cysteine and phenylalanine, the CDR3 has 15 amino acids. Here the CDR3 DNA is all that survives: 45 bases in frame from base 1. The TCR comes from a man between 18 and 29 years old in good health and CMV-seronegative. Recombination joined TRBV9 with TRBJ2-5, with no confident D gene call. The sample taken for sequencing was PBMCs. The encoded CDR3 is CASSVGGADQETQYF. DNA sequence: TGTGCCAGCAGCGTAGGCGGCGCTGACCAAGAGACCCAGTACTTC.